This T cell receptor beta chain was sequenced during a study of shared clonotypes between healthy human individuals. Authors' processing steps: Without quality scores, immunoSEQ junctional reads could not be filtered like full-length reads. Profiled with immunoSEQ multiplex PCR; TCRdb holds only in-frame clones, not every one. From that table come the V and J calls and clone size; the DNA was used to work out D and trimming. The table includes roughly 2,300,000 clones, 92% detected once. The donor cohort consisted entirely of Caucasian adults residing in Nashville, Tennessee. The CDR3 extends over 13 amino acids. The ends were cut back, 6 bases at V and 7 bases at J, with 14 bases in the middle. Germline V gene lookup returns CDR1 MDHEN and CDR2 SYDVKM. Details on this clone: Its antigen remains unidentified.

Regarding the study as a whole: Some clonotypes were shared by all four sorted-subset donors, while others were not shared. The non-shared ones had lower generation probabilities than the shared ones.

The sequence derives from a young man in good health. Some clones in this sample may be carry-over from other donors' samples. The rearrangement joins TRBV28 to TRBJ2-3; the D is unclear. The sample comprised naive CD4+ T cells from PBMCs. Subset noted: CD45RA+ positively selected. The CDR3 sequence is CASSPSRRYTQYF. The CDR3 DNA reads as TGTGCCAGCAGCCCCTCTCGGAGATATACGCAGTATTTT.